The source of this T cell receptor beta chain is a study of OX40 agonist ivuxolimab in advanced cancers. Study-level background: Patients received ivuxolimab, an agonistic anti-OX40 (CD134) antibody. Patients in dose escalation had liver, melanoma, kidney or head and neck cancers.

Regarding this clone: What it binds is unknown.

The CDR3 sequence is 13 residues long. The V gene lost 3 bases and the J gene lost 2 bases, with 8 bases spanning the gap. CDR1 and CDR2 (germline): SEHNR, FQNEAQ (reference sequence). Regarding the study as a whole: Averaging showed that CD8+ T cells had more expanded clones than CD4+ did. The CD4+ and CD8+ T cells in the blood had expanded clonally by week 6 at 0.1 to 3.0 mg/kg.

Assay used: immunoSEQ multiplex PCR; TCRdb lists only in-frame clones, some missing. This table holds roughly 60,000 clones, around 87% found once. This receptor was identified in an adult with an advanced solid tumor such as melanoma, head and neck, liver or kidney cancer. Sequenced here: CD4+ or CD8+ T cells sorted from blood, sampled in a trial of the OX40 agonist ivuxolimab. The V call is TRBV7-9, the J call TRBJ2-7; D gene ambiguous. The CDR3 loop reads CASSFVGTYEQYF. The CDR3 DNA follows: TGTGCCAGCAGCTTTGTCGGCACCTACGAGCAGTACTTC.